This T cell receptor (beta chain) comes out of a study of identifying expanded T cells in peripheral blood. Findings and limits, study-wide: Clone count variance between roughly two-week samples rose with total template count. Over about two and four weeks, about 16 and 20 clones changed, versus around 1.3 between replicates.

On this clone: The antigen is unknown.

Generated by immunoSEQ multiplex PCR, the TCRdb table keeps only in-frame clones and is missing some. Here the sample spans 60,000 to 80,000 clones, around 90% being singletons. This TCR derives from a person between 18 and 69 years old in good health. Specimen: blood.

CDR3 in amino acids: CASSRAASDSYEQYF. The CDR3 nucleotides are TGTGCCAGCAGCCGGGCGGCTAGCGATAGCTACGAGCAGTACTTC. The chain combines TRBV4-2 with TRBJ2-7; TRBD2 might be the D (6 bases). The CDR3 loop spans 15 amino acids. Germline V gene data show CDR1 as LGHNA and CDR2 as YNFKEQ. Trimming left V 4 bases short and J 3 bases short, with 16 bases between.